This T cell receptor (beta chain) was sequenced for a study of T-cell reconstitution after alpha-beta-depleted transplantation in children. Germline CDR1 is ENHRY and CDR2 is SYGVKD. CDR3 size: 14 residues. V was shortened by 4 bases and J by 10 bases, with 17 bases between the two germline ends. General observations from the study: At day 60, the high TCRbeta diversity found in some patients originated from recipient T cells and thymic progenitors that had survived.

There are a few counts of this clonotype. The antigen is undetermined. Unique molecular identifiers were incorporated during preparation of the TCRbeta library. TCRdb processed the PCR reads anew with MiXCR; each CDR3 protein has one entry. The repertoire includes fewer than 750,000 distinct CDR3 sequences, around 23% of them detected once, and approximately 14% sits in the top ten. The rearrangement links TRBV10-3 to TRBJ2-1; a possible D gene is TRBD2 (5 bases). This sequence was found in a boy younger than two who had a stem cell transplant for acute myeloid leukemia, so the T cells may come from the graft donor. The sample here was PBMCs, mostly from graft donor cells, taken 360 days after TCRalphabeta/CD19-depleted stem cell transplant. The CDR3 sequence: CAISVTGGRGEQFF. CDR3 DNA sequence: TGTGCCATCAGTGTTACCGGTGGGAGAGGGGAGCAGTTCTTC.